The rows below give T cell receptor beta chains drawn from one sample of a study of human T cells and chemical hapten exposure. In TCRdb, the RACE reads were re-called with MiXCR into one record per CDR3 protein. The sample carries fewer than 140,000 distinct CDR3 sequences, 12% recorded once. The sequencing used whole blood, collected in connection with sensitization to the hapten diphenylcyclopropenone (DPC). All receptors derive from a woman between 45 and 60 years old with alopecia areata. Some clones in this sample may be carry-over from other donors' samples. CDR3s include the opening cysteine and the closing phenylalanine or tryptophan. D genes are given only for firm matches. Size values are once, few and many counts, or a class for expanded clones, and some rows have none.

TRBD2	NA	TRBJ2-1	TRBV2	CASSRGSGGEQFF	TGTGCCAGCAGTCGGGGATCGGGGGGTGAGCAGTTCTTC
NA	few	TRBJ1-3	TRBV24-1	CATNLILRDSPASGNTIYF	TGTGCCACCAACTTGATTTTAAGAGACAGCCCTGCGTCTGGAAACACCATATATTTT
TRBD1	few	TRBJ1-2	TRBV6-6	CASSYFAGGGYGYTF	TGTGCCAGCAGTTACTTTGCAGGGGGCGGATATGGCTACACCTTC
TRBD1	few	TRBJ1-2	TRBV28	CASNAPATGNYGYTF	TGTGCCAGCAATGCCCCCGCGACAGGGAACTATGGCTACACCTTC
NA	once	TRBJ1-6	TRBV4-3	CASSPLQGTPLHF	TGCGCCAGCAGCCCATTACAGGGAACACCCCTCCACTTT
TRBD1	few	TRBJ2-5	TRBV5-1	CASSYLPSDRVGETQYF	TGCGCCAGCAGCTACTTACCCTCAGACAGGGTCGGAGAGACCCAGTACTTC
NA	few	TRBJ2-1	TRBV2	CASNRQSSYNEQFF	TGTGCCAGCAATCGACAGAGCTCCTACAATGAGCAGTTCTTC
TRBD2	few	TRBJ2-1	TRBV6-6	CASSYSAGGVNEQFF	TGTGCCAGCAGTTACTCAGCGGGAGGAGTTAATGAGCAGTTCTTC
NA	few	TRBJ2-7	TRBV3-1	CASTGAYEQYF	TGTGCCAGCACCGGAGCCTACGAGCAGTACTTC
NA	many	TRBJ2-3	TRBV7-6	CASSLPADTQYF	TGTGCCAGCAGCCTTCCGGCAGATACGCAGTATTTT
TRBD2	NA	TRBJ2-7	TRBV18	CASSLNSGTSGGLSYEQYF	TGTGCCAGCTCACTGAACTCCGGGACTAGCGGGGGGCTCTCCTACGAGCAGTACTTC
NA	once	TRBJ2-5	TRBV10-1	CASSEVRGTQYF	TGCGCCAGCAGTGAAGTCCGGGGCACCCAGTACTTC
NA	NA	TRBJ2-5	TRBV5-1	CASSLETGRTETQYF	TGCGCCAGCAGCTTGGAGACAGGGAGGACGGAGACCCAGTACTTC
TRBD2	NA	TRBJ2-7	TRBV5-1	CASSLTSGGHSYEQYF	TGCGCCAGCAGCTTGACTAGCGGGGGCCACTCCTACGAGCAGTACTTC
NA	few	TRBJ1-5	TRBV3-2	CASSQGTGNNQPQHF	TGTGCCAGCAGCCAAGGGACAGGCAACAATCAGCCCCAGCATTTT
NA	NA	TRBJ1-1	TRBV12-5	CASGINTEAFF	TGTGCTAGTGGGATAAACACTGAAGCTTTCTTT
NA	many	TRBJ1-2	TRBV14	CASSQVRSGLEGYTF	TGTGCCAGCAGCCAAGTTCGATCGGGGCTCGAGGGCTACACCTTC
NA	NA	TRBJ1-1	TRBV6-6	CASSWPNTEAFF	TGTGCCAGCAGTTGGCCCAACACTGAAGCTTTCTTT
NA	NA	TRBJ2-4	TRBV11-2	CASSFAKNIQYF	TGTGCCAGCAGCTTTGCCAAAAACATTCAGTACTTC
TRBD1	few	TRBJ2-1	TRBV10-3	CAIRPGTGQGIRKDNEQFF	TGTGCCATCAGGCCCGGAACGGGACAGGGAATTCGGAAAGACAATGAGCAGTTCTTC
TRBD1	few	TRBJ1-4	TRBV6-5	CASSTGGLSEKLFF	TGTGCCAGCAGTACAGGGGGCTTGAGTGAAAAACTGTTTTTT
NA	NA	TRBJ1-6	TRBV6-2/TRBV6-3	CASSKNSPLHF	TGTGCCAGCAGCAAAAATTCACCCCTCCACTTT
NA	few	TRBJ2-5	TRBV10-3	CAISEFLRAEETQYF	TGTGCCATCAGTGAGTTCCTCCGGGCAGAAGAGACCCAGTACTTC
NA	many	TRBJ1-6	TRBV2	CASSEILSNSSPLHF	TGTGCCAGCAGTGAAATACTGAGTAACAGTTCACCCCTCCACTTT
NA	few	TRBJ2-7	TRBV18	CASSPGGNNEQYF	TGTGCCAGCTCACCAGGGGGCAACAACGAGCAGTACTTC
NA	NA	TRBJ2-5	TRBV5-1	CASSLEVTQYF	TGCGCCAGCAGCTTGGAAGTGACCCAGTACTTC
NA	NA	TRBJ2-7	TRBV4-1	CASSQGERREQYF	TGCGCCAGCAGCCAAGGGGAGAGGCGGGAGCAGTACTTC
NA	few	TRBJ2-3	TRBV3-1	CASSQLPGEGADTQYF	TGTGCCAGCAGCCAGTTGCCGGGAGAGGGGGCAGATACGCAGTATTTT
NA	few	TRBJ1-1	TRBV7-9	CASSLDGVLNTEAFF	TGTGCCAGCAGCTTGGACGGTGTATTGAACACTGAAGCTTTCTTT
NA	NA	TRBJ1-1	TRBV5-1	CASSFQEPNTEAFF	TGCGCCAGCAGCTTCCAGGAACCGAACACTGAAGCTTTCTTT
NA	many	TRBJ1-5	TRBV2	CASIRRYNQPQHF	TGTGCCAGCATAAGGAGATACAATCAGCCCCAGCATTTT
TRBD1	many	TRBJ2-3	TRBV6-5	CASNRDRGTDTQYF	TGTGCCAGCAACCGGGACAGGGGAACAGATACGCAGTATTTT
NA	NA	TRBJ1-5	TRBV6-5	CASSRVYSNQPQHF	TGTGCCAGCAGTCGGGTTTATAGCAATCAGCCCCAGCATTTT
NA	NA	TRBJ2-7	TRBV20-1	CSAREGNFISYEQYF	TGCAGTGCTAGAGAAGGGAACTTTATCTCCTACGAGCAGTACTTC
TRBD2	NA	TRBJ2-7	TRBV5-1	CASSFVSGGYEQYF	TGCGCCAGCAGCTTTGTTTCGGGGGGATACGAGCAGTACTTC
NA	few	TRBJ1-1	TRBV12-3/TRBV12-4	CASSLVGVTEAFF	TGTGCCAGCAGTTTGGTTGGGGTCACTGAAGCTTTCTTT
NA	few	TRBJ1-4	TRBV3-1	CASSKFATNEKLFF	TGTGCCAGCAGCAAGTTTGCAACTAATGAAAAACTGTTTTTT
TRBD2	NA	TRBJ2-2	TRBV7-9	CASSLHGTSGDTGVIF	TGTGCCAGCAGCTTACATGGGACTAGCGGAGACACCGGGGTTATTTTT
NA	NA	TRBJ2-3	TRBV29-1	CSAEGGTSTDTQYF	TGCAGCGCAGAAGGGGGTACTAGCACAGATACGCAGTATTTT
NA	NA	TRBJ2-7	TRBV5-1	CASRLAPVLTYEQYF	TGCGCCAGCAGGCTAGCGCCTGTACTCACCTACGAGCAGTACTTC
TRBD1	NA	TRBJ2-5	TRBV7-9	CASSFGQVGYF	TGTGCCAGCAGCTTCGGACAGGTTGGGTACTTC
NA	NA	TRBJ1-5	TRBV5-1	CASSLDSSNQPQHF	TGCGCCAGCAGCTTGGATAGTAGCAATCAGCCCCAGCATTTT